In this sample, the clone carrying this T cell receptor (beta chain) turned up a few times. Its target is not known. The data originate from a study of blood T cells in healthy people across ages. As for the study in general: Every two T cells gave about one barcoded beta molecule via template switching.

Healthy individuals of Caucasian origin from Russia, aged 6 to 90, served as donors. Study results and caveats: The lack of PBMC sorting stopped any conclusive naive versus antigen-experienced comparison.

V was pared by 3 bases and J by 4 bases, with 15 bases between. This CDR3 contains 15 residues. The germline CDR1 and CDR2 sequences are MDHEN and SYDVKM. The second PCR ran about 6 to 12 cycles with a sample-barcoded 5' primer and J-beta primers. TCRdb analysed the 5' RACE reads with MiXCR anew, one entry per CDR3 protein. The sample includes approximately 800,000 distinct CDR3 sequences, roughly 53% of them seen just once. Material: blood. The chain has TRBV28 and TRBJ1-2; perhaps TRBD1 as D (5 bases). This TCR came from an older man in good health. The CDR3 sequence is CASSLGGAASYGYTF. CDR3 DNA: TGTGCCAGCAGTTTGGGAGGGGCGGCTAGCTATGGCTACACCTTC.